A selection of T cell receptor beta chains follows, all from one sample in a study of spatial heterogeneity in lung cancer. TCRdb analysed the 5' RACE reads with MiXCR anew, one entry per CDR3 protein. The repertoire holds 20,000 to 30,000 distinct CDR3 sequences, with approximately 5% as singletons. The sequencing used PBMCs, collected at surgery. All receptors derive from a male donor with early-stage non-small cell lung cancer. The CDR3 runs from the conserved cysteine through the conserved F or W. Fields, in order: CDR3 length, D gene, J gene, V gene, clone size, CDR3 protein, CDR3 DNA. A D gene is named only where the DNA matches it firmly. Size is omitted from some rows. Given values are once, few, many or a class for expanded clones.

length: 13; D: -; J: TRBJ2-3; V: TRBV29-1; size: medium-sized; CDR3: CSVEEPSTDTQYF; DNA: TGCAGCGTTGAAGAACCTAGCACAGATACGCAGTATTTT
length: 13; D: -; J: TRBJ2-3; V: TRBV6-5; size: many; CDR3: CASSYRQTDTQYF; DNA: TGTGCCAGCAGTTACCGACAGACCGATACGCAGTATTTT
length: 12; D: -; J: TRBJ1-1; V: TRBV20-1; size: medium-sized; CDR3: CSAVTGNTEAFF; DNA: TGCAGTGCTGTCACAGGGAACACTGAAGCTTTCTTT
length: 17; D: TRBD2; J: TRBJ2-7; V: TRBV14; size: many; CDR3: CASSPRRTSGRGYEQYF; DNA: TGTGCCAGCAGCCCCCGCAGGACTAGCGGGAGGGGTTACGAGCAGTACTTC
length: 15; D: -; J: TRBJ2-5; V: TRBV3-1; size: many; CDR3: CASSQVPASKETQYF; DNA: TGTGCCAGCAGCCAAGTCCCAGCTTCGAAGGAGACCCAGTACTTC
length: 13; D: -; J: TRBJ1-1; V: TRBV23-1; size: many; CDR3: CASSPFPGPDTFF; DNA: TGCGCCAGCAGTCCTTTCCCGGGACCCGATACTTTCTTT
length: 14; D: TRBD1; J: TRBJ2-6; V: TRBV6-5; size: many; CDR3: CASSLTGGTNVLTF; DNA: TGTGCCAGCAGTTTGACAGGGGGAACCAACGTCCTGACTTTC
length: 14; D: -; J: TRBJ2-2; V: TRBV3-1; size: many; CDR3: CASSQGLYTGELFF; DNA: TGTGCCAGCAGCCAAGGTCTGTACACCGGGGAGCTGTTTTTT
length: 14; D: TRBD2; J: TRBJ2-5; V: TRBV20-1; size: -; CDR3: CSAREGGGMETQYF; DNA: TGCAGTGCTAGAGAAGGCGGGGGGATGGAGACCCAGTACTTC
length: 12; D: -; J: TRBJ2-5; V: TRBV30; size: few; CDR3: CAWSLGAETQYF; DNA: TGTGCCTGGAGCTTAGGGGCAGAGACCCAGTACTTC
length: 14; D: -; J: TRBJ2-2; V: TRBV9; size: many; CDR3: CASSARGSGGELFF; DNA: TGTGCCAGCAGCGCCAGGGGTTCAGGCGGGGAGCTGTTTTTT
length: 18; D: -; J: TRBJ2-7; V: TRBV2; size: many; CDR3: CASSVVRGTLYVASGQYF; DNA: TGTGCCAGCAGTGTGGTCCGAGGGACACTCTACGTCGCGTCGGGGCAGTACTTC
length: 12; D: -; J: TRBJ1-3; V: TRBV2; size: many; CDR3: CASSYSGNTIYF; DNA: TGTGCCAGCAGTTACTCTGGAAACACCATATATTTT
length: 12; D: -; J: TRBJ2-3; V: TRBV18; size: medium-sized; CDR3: CASSESVDTQYF; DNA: TGTGCCAGCTCGGAGAGCGTGGATACGCAGTATTTT
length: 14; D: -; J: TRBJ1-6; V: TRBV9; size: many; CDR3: CASSVADGNSPLHF; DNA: TGTGCCAGCAGCGTAGCTGACGGCAATTCACCCCTCCACTTT
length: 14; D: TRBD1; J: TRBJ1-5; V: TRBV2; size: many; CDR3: CASSVQGGPQPQHF; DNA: TGTGCCAGCAGTGTTCAGGGGGGGCCTCAGCCCCAGCATTTT
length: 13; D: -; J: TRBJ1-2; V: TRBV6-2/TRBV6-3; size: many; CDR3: CASRQGVNYGYTF; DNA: TGTGCCAGCAGGCAGGGCGTAAACTATGGCTACACCTTC
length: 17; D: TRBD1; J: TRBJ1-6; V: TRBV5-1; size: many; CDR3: CASSGDRGATWNSPLHF; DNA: TGCGCCAGCAGCGGGGACAGGGGCGCCACGTGGAATTCACCCCTCCACTTT
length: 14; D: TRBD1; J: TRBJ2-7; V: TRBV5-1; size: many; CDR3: CASSFGQGGDEQYF; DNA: TGCGCCAGCAGCTTTGGACAGGGCGGGGACGAGCAGTACTTC
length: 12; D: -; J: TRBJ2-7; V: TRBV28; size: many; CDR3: CASGGSPYEQYF; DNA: TGTGCCAGCGGGGGGTCCCCCTACGAGCAGTACTTC
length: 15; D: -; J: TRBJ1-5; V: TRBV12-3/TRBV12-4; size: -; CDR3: CASSDNPEGNQPQHF; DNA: TGTGCCAGCAGCGACAACCCGGAGGGCAATCAGCCCCAGCATTTT
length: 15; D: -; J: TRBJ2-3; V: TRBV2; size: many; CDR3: CASRNGVSSTDTQYF; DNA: TGTGCCAGCAGGAATGGGGTTTCTAGCACAGATACGCAGTATTTT
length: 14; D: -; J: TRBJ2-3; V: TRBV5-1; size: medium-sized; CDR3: CASSLFGQTDTQYF; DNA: TGCGCCAGCAGCTTGTTTGGGCAGACAGATACGCAGTATTTT
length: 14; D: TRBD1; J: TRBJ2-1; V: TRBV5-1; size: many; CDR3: CASSSGQEYNEQFF; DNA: TGCGCCAGCAGCTCGGGACAGGAGTACAATGAGCAGTTCTTC
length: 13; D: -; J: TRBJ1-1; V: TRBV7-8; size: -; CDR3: CASSHTANTEAFF; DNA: TGTGCCAGCAGCCACACAGCGAACACTGAAGCTTTCTTT
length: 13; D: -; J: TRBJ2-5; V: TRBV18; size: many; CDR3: CASSPGLRETQYF; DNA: TGTGCCAGCTCACCCGGTTTGAGGGAGACCCAGTACTTC
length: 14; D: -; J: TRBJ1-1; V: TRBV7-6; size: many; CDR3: CASSPNRVGTEAFF; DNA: TGTGCCAGCAGCCCTAACAGGGTCGGCACTGAAGCTTTCTTT
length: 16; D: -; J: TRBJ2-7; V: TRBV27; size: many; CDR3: CASTPYGGAMSYEQYF; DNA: TGTGCCAGCACTCCTTATGGGGGGGCCATGTCGTACGAGCAGTACTTC
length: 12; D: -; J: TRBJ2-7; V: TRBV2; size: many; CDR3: CASSELVPEQYF; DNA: TGTGCCAGCAGTGAATTAGTCCCCGAGCAGTACTTC
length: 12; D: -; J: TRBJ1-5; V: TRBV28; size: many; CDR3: CASSSPNQPQHF; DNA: TGTGCCAGCAGTTCGCCCAATCAGCCCCAGCATTTT
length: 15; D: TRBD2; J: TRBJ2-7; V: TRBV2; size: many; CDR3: CASRGLAGGGVEQYF; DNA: TGTGCCAGCAGGGGACTAGCGGGAGGGGGTGTCGAGCAGTACTTC
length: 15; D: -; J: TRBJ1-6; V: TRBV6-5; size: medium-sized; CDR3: CASSSGFLYNSPLHF; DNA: TGTGCCAGCAGTTCAGGGTTTCTTTATAATTCACCCCTCCACTTT
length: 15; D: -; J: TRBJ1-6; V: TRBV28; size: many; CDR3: CASSSPLGGNSPLHF; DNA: TGTGCCAGCAGTTCCCCCTTGGGGGGCAATTCACCCCTCCACTTT
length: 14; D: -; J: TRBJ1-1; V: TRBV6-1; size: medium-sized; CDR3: CASSVRVMNTEAFF; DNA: TGTGCCAGCAGTGTCAGGGTTATGAACACTGAAGCTTTCTTT
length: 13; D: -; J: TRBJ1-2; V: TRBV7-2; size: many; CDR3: CASSLGGSGGYTF; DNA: TGTGCCAGCAGCTTAGGAGGGTCGGGAGGCTACACCTTC
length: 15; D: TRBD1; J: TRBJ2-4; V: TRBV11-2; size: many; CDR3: CASSSLRDRKNIQYF; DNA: TGTGCCAGCAGCTCACTCCGGGACAGAAAAAACATTCAGTACTTC
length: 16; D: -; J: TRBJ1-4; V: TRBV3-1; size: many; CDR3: CASSPIMGGANEKLFF; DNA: TGTGCCAGCAGCCCCATTATGGGGGGGGCTAATGAAAAACTGTTTTTT
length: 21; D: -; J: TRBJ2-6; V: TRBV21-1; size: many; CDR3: CASSKALLESSGKPGANVLTF; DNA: TGTGCCAGCAGCAAAGCGCTTTTGGAGTCTAGCGGAAAACCCGGGGCCAACGTCCTGACTTTC
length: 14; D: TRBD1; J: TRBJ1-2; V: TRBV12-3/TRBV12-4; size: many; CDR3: CASSLDRVGSGYTF; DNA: TGTGCCAGCAGCCTCGACAGGGTGGGGAGCGGCTACACCTTC
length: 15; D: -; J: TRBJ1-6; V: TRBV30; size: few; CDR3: CAWRSTDDWRSPLHF; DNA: TGTGCCTGGAGATCGACCGACGACTGGCGCTCACCCCTCCACTTT
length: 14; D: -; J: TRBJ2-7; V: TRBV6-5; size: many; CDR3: CASRLLQESYEQYF; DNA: TGTGCCAGCAGACTATTACAGGAGAGCTACGAGCAGTACTTC
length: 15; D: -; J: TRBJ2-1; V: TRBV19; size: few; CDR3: CASRRQGQSYNEQFF; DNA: TGTGCCAGTAGGCGTCAGGGTCAGTCCTACAATGAGCAGTTCTTC
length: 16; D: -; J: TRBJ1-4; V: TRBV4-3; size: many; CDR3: CASSSGGGAVNEKLFF; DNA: TGCGCCAGCAGCTCAGGCGGGGGGGCAGTTAATGAAAAACTGTTTTTT
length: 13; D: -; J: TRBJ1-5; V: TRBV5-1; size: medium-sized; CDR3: CASSGGQNQPQHF; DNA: TGCGCCAGCAGCGGGGGGCAGAATCAGCCCCAGCATTTT
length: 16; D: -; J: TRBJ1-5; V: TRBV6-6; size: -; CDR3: CASSYSRGDSNQPQHF; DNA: TGTGCCAGCAGTTACTCGAGAGGCGATAGCAATCAGCCCCAGCATTTT
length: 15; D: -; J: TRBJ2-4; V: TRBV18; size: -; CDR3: CASSPNGLAKNIQYF; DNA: TGTGCCAGCTCACCTAACGGGCTAGCCAAAAACATTCAGTACTTC
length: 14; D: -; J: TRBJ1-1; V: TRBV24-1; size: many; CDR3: CATSGGGTSTEAFF; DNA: TGTGCCACCAGTGGGGGGGGAACAAGCACTGAAGCTTTCTTT
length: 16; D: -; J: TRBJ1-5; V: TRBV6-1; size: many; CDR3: CASRDHLQRSNQPQHF; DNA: TGTGCCAGCAGAGACCACCTTCAGAGGTCCAATCAGCCCCAGCATTTT
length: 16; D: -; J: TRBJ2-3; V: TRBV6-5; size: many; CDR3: CASSRTTHGRTDTQYF; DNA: TGTGCCAGCAGTCGTACCACCCACGGACGCACAGATACGCAGTATTTT
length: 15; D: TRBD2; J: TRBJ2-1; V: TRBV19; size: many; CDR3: CASRASGGPYNEQFF; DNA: TGTGCCAGTCGCGCTAGCGGGGGGCCCTACAATGAGCAGTTCTTC
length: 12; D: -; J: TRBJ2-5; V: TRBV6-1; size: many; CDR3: CATGRDQETQYF; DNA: TGTGCCACCGGTCGGGATCAAGAGACCCAGTACTTC
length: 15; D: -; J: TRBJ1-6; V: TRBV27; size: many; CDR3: CASSLERAGASPLHF; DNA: TGTGCCAGCAGTTTAGAGCGGGCAGGGGCTTCACCCCTCCACTTT
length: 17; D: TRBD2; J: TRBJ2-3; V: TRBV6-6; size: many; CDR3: CASRAGTSGFSTDTQYF; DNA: TGTGCCAGCAGAGCCGGGACTAGCGGATTCAGCACAGATACGCAGTATTTT
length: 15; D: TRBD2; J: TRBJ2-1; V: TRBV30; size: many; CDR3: CAWSVRVGGAGGPFF; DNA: TGTGCCTGGAGTGTACGGGTCGGCGGAGCGGGGGGGCCTTTCTTC
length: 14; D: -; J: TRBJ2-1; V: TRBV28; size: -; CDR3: CASSLWGEYNEQFF; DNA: TGTGCCAGCAGTTTATGGGGTGAATACAATGAGCAGTTCTTC